Reported below is one T cell receptor beta chain. It has no known antigen specificity. The record has no base qualities; no much larger clone is one base away. Receptor libraries were prepared by the immunoSEQ multiplex PCR assay. The multiplex PCR relied on a mix of 60 forward primers for TCR Vbeta segments and 13 reverse primers for TCR Jbeta segments. The CDR3 region of rearranged TCR beta genes was amplified from genomic DNA with a multiplex PCR assay. The Illumina HiSeq System was used to sequence the amplified TCR beta libraries as 87-base-pair reads. On the study's bioinformatics: A later analysis tallied 75 million to 85 million unique TCR beta chains across the 666 repertoires, and some 10 million of those chains were shared by two or more donors. To remove PCR and sequencing errors, raw reads were error-corrected and collapsed into unique sequences using a nearest-neighbor algorithm that merged closely related sequences. CDR3 sequences were aligned to IMGT reference sequences to assign V, D and J gene segments. For a sequence to be retained, at least a six-nucleotide match to both a V gene segment and a J gene segment was required. A rearrangement counted as productive if the CDR3 had no stop codons and remained in frame with V and J, and every other rearrangement counted as non-productive. Following IMGT convention, CDR3 was defined as the stretch from the second conserved V-encoded cysteine to the conserved J-encoded phenylalanine. Sequences without an unambiguous match to a single V gene segment were excluded from the earlier analysis of about 600 of the donors. An earlier analysis of 587 of the donors classified V segments as functional when productive rearrangements were above 56.7% and as segregating when the standard deviation between donors was above 5%. A statistical classification framework was built to diagnose cytomegalovirus status from the catalog of TCR beta chain sequences. In a later analysis, V and J genes were assigned by comparing TCR nucleotide sequences against IMGT/GENE-DB human TR gene sequences. A later analysis assigned CDR3 sequences and most-parsimonious VDJ recombination scenarios with the TCRdist pipeline. In a later analysis, each TCR beta chain was defined by its CDR3 amino acid sequence together with its V-gene family, and reads without a unique V-gene family were excluded. In a later analysis, fewer than 650 highly shared, low-generation-probability nucleotide sequences were removed to address suspected cross-contamination and a sequencing artifact. In a later analysis, a clonal expansion index for each public chain was calculated from normalized within-repertoire ranks of inferred template counts. Generation probabilities in a later analysis came from a VDJ recombination model fitted to out-of-frame rearrangements, and those results were checked against IGoR. In a later analysis, TCR-TCR, TCR-HLA and TCR-CMV co-occurrence was scored with hypergeometric tests, and a repertoire-size bias correction was applied to TCR pairs. False discovery rates were estimated in a later analysis by permuting HLA or CMV assignments 20 times. A later analysis grouped co-occurring TCRs with DBSCAN, adding TCRdist sequence similarity when clustering within HLA-allele-positive subsets. Repertoires with fewer than 30,000 or more than 120,000 public chains were left out of co-occurrence clustering, as were four to six repertoires with anomalous nucleotide sharing. TCRdb re-hosts the immuneACCESS table, in-frame sequences only. Its copies lack some clones; in the studies checked, an unresolved V gene accounts for under half of them, and the cause for the rest is not known. The V and J calls and the clone size are those of that table, but D and trimming were determined from the DNA. The sample includes around 100,000 clones, with 60% to 80% observed a single time. The top ten clonotypes cover 4.5% to 7% of the sample.

This record comes from a study of cytomegalovirus exposure and HLA in healthy donors (dated by TCRdb to 2016 to 2017). At the level of the whole study: An earlier analysis of about 560 of the donors reported approximately 280 Gb of sequence data and 95 million to 130 million unique TCR beta sequences obtained from about 180 million T cells. The T cell repertoires of roughly 660 subjects were profiled by immunosequencing and related to cytomegalovirus serostatus. To study patterns of TCR occurrence, a later analysis re-analyzed previously published TCR beta repertoires from around 660 donors and added high-resolution HLA genotyping. The aim of the study was to test whether cataloging public T cell receptors could identify signatures of past pathogen exposure. A later genetic analysis used genome-wide SNP genotypes for about 60% of the roughly 700 donors, treating that subset as a discovery cohort. An early release covering roughly 600 HLA-typed donors comprised about 300 gigabases of sequencing data and around 80 million unique TCR sequences. About five DR-DQ haplotypes were treated as single units for association and clustering because of strong linkage in the cohort. An earlier analysis of fewer than 750 of the donors used high-throughput TCR beta sequencing to judge whether each TCR beta V gene segment behaved as functional or pseudogenic. HLA typing included class I and class II loci at four-digit resolution. Of the roughly 400 genotyped donors, 65% to 90% fell in the genetic ancestry cluster associated with self-reported Caucasian donors. Donor age, sex, ethnicity and CMV serostatus were compiled alongside the repertoire data. Typing coverage varied by locus: about 620-630 donors for A, B, C, DRB1 and DQB1; more than 500 for DQA1; 600 to 610 for DPA1; roughly 470 for DPB1. On average, about 240,000 unique TCR beta nucleotide sequences were sequenced per donor among 300 to 500 genotyped donors of the cohort, with 15% to 20% of those sequences being non-productive. Rather than using new phenotypic data, the later analysis identified candidate immune exposures from TCR beta sequences and from how often those sequences occurred across donors. Every repertoire in the discovery cohort had been generated on one and the same sequencing platform. The study combined high-throughput TCR immunosequencing, statistical association of individual TCRs with disease status, and machine learning to predict cytomegalovirus infection status. Along with the approximately 670-subject first cohort, a separate validation cohort of roughly 110 different subjects was used.

The cohort was made up of 500 to 850 healthy bone marrow donors. At the time of sampling, all cohort members were nominally healthy, though unrecorded immune exposures were likely present. The donor was CMV seropositive and belonged to the group of 250 to 300 seropositive cohort members. A peripheral blood sample was provided by each donor, and peripheral blood mononuclear cells were used for TCR beta sequencing. Genomic DNA extraction from the blood cell samples was performed with the Qiagen DNeasy Blood Extraction Kit. The germline V gene gives CDR1 as WSHSY and CDR2 as SAAADI. The CDR3 covers 14 residues, taking in both the cysteine and the phenylalanine. The DNA shown is the 42-base CDR3, in frame from base 1. V has 7 bases trimmed and J has 1 base trimmed; junction bases matching no gene number 2. General conclusions and limits of the study: In a later analysis, the rate of TCR association differed among HLA loci, with DRB1 alleles having the most associated TCRs and HLA-C alleles having the fewest. In both the original and validation cohorts, the classifier was reported to diagnose cytomegalovirus status with high specificity and sensitivity. Because HLA typing was unavailable for some donors at each locus, only the typed subset was used in association tests. The authors suggested that the approach could potentially be extended to other disease states and immunological phenotypes. While some public TCRs were present in many individuals, most TCR sequences turned up only very rarely across donors. Presence/absence analyses assumed roughly uniform sequencing depth across donors, an assumption that may not hold. When HLA alleles, especially DR and DQ, strongly co-occurred, attributing TCR associations to individual alleles was difficult. Some IMGT-functional V segments, including TRBV6-2 and TRBV6-3, could not be told apart with the 87-base-pair reads, so those segments were excluded. A later genetic analysis reported fewer N-insertions in productive TCRs among donors in an Asian-associated ancestry cluster than the roughly 620-donor mean. Correlated functional status among segregating V segments might reflect linkage disequilibrium, but an unknown experimental factor could not be ruled out. Specific HLA alleles were associated with about 17,000 TCR beta sequences at a false discovery rate of 0.05 in a later analysis. A further reported finding was that TCR beta sequences accurately predicted the HLA-A and HLA-B alleles for most subjects in the first cohort. V-gene and J-gene trimming of TCR beta chains was associated with a missense DCLRE1C variant in a later genetic analysis, and the association was replicated in an independent cohort. According to a later analysis, parvovirus B19, influenza, CMV and Epstein-Barr virus appeared linked to several top co-occurrence clusters. A group of highly shared sequence variants was considered likely to be a technical artifact of the sequencing pipeline. According to a later analysis, most CMV-associated TCR beta chains appeared to be HLA-restricted, and the HLA associations seemed to be driven largely by CMV exposure. Broadly in line with IMGT annotations, most TCR beta V segments showed up in productive rearrangements about 87% or about 30% of the time in an earlier analysis of 450 to 750 of the donors. Only TCR beta chains were sequenced in this cohort, and the absence of alpha or paired-chain data limited detectable features. Three of the identified cytomegalovirus-associated TCR beta chains were confirmed in vitro to be specific for cytomegalovirus antigens. In the study, some 160 TCR beta chains were listed as associated with cytomegalovirus. Because counts were too low, about 15 rarely observed V segments, including chromosome 9 orphons, were left out of the earlier analysis of some 640 of the donors. For the cohort, immune exposure information was limited to CMV serostatus. In a later analysis, HLA-associated TCR beta chains showed more clonal expansion and lower generation probabilities than non-associated chains that were equally common.

The V and J genes are TRBV10-2 and TRBJ2-2; the junction holds 8 bases that match TRBD1. The sample comprised PBMCs. This receptor was identified in a man in his sixties in good health and CMV-seropositive. The DNA is TGCGCCAGCATAGGACAGGGGAACACCGGGGAGCTGTTTTTT. The encoded protein is CASIGQGNTGELFF.